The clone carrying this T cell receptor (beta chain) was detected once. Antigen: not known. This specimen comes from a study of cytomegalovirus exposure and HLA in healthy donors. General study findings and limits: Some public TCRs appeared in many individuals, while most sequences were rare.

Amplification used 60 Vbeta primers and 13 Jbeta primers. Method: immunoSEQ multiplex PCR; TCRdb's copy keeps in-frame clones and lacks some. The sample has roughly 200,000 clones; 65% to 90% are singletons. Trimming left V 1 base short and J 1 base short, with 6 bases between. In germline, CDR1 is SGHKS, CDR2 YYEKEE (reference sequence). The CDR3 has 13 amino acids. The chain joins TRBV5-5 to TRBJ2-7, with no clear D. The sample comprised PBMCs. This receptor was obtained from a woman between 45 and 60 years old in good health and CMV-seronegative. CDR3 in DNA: TGTGCCAGCAGCTTGCGAACTTCCTACGAGCAGTACTTC. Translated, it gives CASSLRTSYEQYF.